The rows below give T cell receptor beta chains drawn from one sample of a study of shared clonotypes between healthy human individuals. Generated by immunoSEQ multiplex PCR, the TCRdb table keeps only in-frame clones and is missing some. The table lists approximately 470,000 clones, over 70% of them singletons. What was sequenced was PBMCs. These receptors all come from a woman in her forties in good health. Some clones in this sample may be carry-over from other donors' samples. CDR3s include the opening cysteine and the closing phenylalanine or tryptophan. The order of the fields is clone size, J gene, V gene, CDR3 length, D gene, CDR3 protein, CDR3 DNA. The D gene is left open where the match is weak. The listing skips clone size in some rows; elsewhere it reads once, few, many or a size class.

NA,TRBJ1-4,TRBV15,15,NA,CATSRDKGLGEKLFF,TGTGCCACCAGCAGAGATAAGGGGTTAGGTGAAAAACTGTTTTTT
NA,TRBJ2-7,TRBV4-3,14,NA,CASSQGLGSYEQYF,TGCGCCAGCAGCCAAGGGCTGGGATCCTACGAGCAGTACTTC
NA,TRBJ1-2,TRBV4-3,20,NA,CASSQENANAGTLAVYGYTF,TGCGCCAGCAGCCAAGAAAATGCCAATGCCGGGACCTTAGCAGTCTATGGCTACACCTTC
NA,TRBJ1-2,TRBV6-1,15,NA,CASSESPGQLYGYTF,TGTGCCAGCAGTGAAAGTCCCGGACAGCTCTATGGCTACACCTTC
NA,TRBJ1-1,TRBV7-9,13,NA,CASSLARMAEAFF,TGTGCCAGCAGCTTAGCGCGGATGGCTGAAGCTTTCTTT
NA,TRBJ2-2,TRBV4-2,17,TRBD2,CASSQDLASGYTGELFF,TGTGCCAGCAGCCAAGATCTTGCTAGCGGATACACCGGGGAGCTGTTTTTT
NA,TRBJ2-3,TRBV7-7,13,NA,CASSLDHTDTQYF,TGTGCTAGCAGCTTAGATCACACAGATACGCAGTATTTT
once,TRBJ2-5,TRBV27,15,NA,CASSLSGSLQETQYF,TGTGCCAGCAGTTTGTCAGGGAGCCTCCAAGAGACCCAGTACTTC
NA,TRBJ2-7,TRBV5-1,14,TRBD1,CASSSGQGGYEQYF,TGCGCCAGCAGCTCCGGACAGGGGGGTTACGAGCAGTACTTC
NA,TRBJ1-1,TRBV28,15,NA,CASSFRIQGNTEAFF,TGTGCCAGCAGTTTTCGAATACAGGGTAACACTGAAGCTTTCTTT
NA,TRBJ2-6,TRBV6-1,16,NA,CASSEARPSGANVLTF,TGTGCCAGCAGTGAAGCCCGTCCCTCTGGGGCCAACGTCCTGACTTTC
NA,TRBJ2-1,TRBV5-1,13,NA,CASSLDILGGQFF,TGCGCCAGCAGCTTGGATATCCTTGGGGGGCAGTTCTTC
many,TRBJ2-7,TRBV28,16,TRBD1,CASSSPPGQGSGEQYF,TGTGCCAGCAGTTCCCCTCCGGGACAGGGGTCCGGGGAGCAGTACTTC
NA,TRBJ2-3,TRBV7-9,16,TRBD2,CVSSLLAGGFTDTQYF,TGTGTCAGCAGCCTACTAGCGGGAGGGTTCACAGATACGCAGTATTTT
NA,TRBJ2-2,TRBV5-1,15,NA,CASSLDQPNTGELFF,TGCGCCAGCAGCTTGGATCAACCGAACACCGGGGAGCTGTTTTTT
NA,TRBJ2-7,TRBV5-1,13,NA,CASSPERAYEQYF,TGCGCCAGCAGCCCGGAGAGGGCCTACGAGCAGTACTTC
NA,TRBJ2-1,TRBV2,15,NA,CASREDYLSYNEQFF,TGTGCCAGCAGAGAGGACTACCTCTCCTACAATGAGCAGTTCTTC
NA,TRBJ1-5,TRBV28,16,TRBD1,CASSLGTGAFNQPQHF,TGTGCCAGCAGTTTGGGGACAGGGGCCTTCAATCAGCCCCAGCATTTT
NA,TRBJ2-2,TRBV7-2,14,NA,CASSLVGATGELFF,TGTGCCAGCAGCTTAGTAGGAGCCACCGGGGAGCTGTTTTTT
NA,TRBJ1-2,TRBV4-1,14,NA,CASSLRAGNFGYTF,TGCGCCAGCAGCCTTCGGGCGGGGAACTTCGGCTACACCTTC
NA,TRBJ2-2,TRBV30,15,NA,CAWSVWYGTGGELFF,TGTGCCTGGAGTGTATGGTACGGGACGGGCGGGGAGCTGTTTTTT
once,TRBJ1-1,TRBV5-4,16,TRBD1,CASSPPMGTGAVEAFF,TGTGCCAGCAGCCCTCCAATGGGGACAGGGGCAGTTGAAGCTTTCTTT
NA,TRBJ2-2,TRBV6-6,11,NA,CAIYRVGELFF,TGTGCCATCTATCGGGTGGGGGAGCTGTTTTTT
NA,TRBJ1-5,TRBV4-3,16,NA,CASSQDLANSNQPQHF,TGCGCCAGCAGCCAAGATCTTGCAAATAGCAATCAGCCCCAGCATTTT
NA,TRBJ2-2,TRBV12-5,13,NA,CASGLRVPGELFF,TGTGCTAGTGGTCTACGGGTCCCCGGGGAGCTGTTTTTT
NA,TRBJ2-7,TRBV30,13,TRBD1,CAWSGQGFYEQYF,TGTGCCTGGAGTGGACAGGGCTTCTACGAGCAGTACTTC
NA,TRBJ2-1,TRBV2,14,TRBD2,CASSVPSGGLKQFF,TGTGCCAGCAGTGTACCTAGCGGGGGGCTAAAGCAGTTCTTC
NA,TRBJ2-2,TRBV30,13,NA,CAWSESGTGELFF,TGTGCCTGGAGTGAGTCGGGTACCGGGGAGCTGTTTTTT
NA,TRBJ1-2,TRBV6-6,14,TRBD1,CASSYGDSPYGYTF,TGTGCCAGCAGTTACGGGGACAGCCCCTATGGCTACACCTTC
NA,TRBJ1-5,TRBV4-2,14,NA,CASSQRGGEGPQHF,TGTGCCAGCAGCCAACGAGGTGGAGAAGGGCCCCAGCATTTT
NA,TRBJ2-7,TRBV28,15,NA,CASSFQGIRIDEQYF,TGTGCCAGCAGTTTTCAGGGAATTCGGATCGACGAGCAGTACTTC
NA,TRBJ2-7,TRBV5-4,15,TRBD2,CASSYSGRSSYEQYF,TGTGCCAGCAGCTATAGCGGGAGGAGCTCCTACGAGCAGTACTTC
NA,TRBJ2-5,TRBV5-4,16,NA,CASSLRAWRGHETQYF,TGTGCCAGCAGCTTGAGGGCTTGGCGGGGTCATGAGACCCAGTACTTC
NA,TRBJ1-1,TRBV27,12,TRBD1,CASSEQGAAAFF,TGTGCCAGCAGTGAACAGGGGGCCGCAGCTTTCTTT
NA,TRBJ1-2,TRBV4-1,15,TRBD1,CASSQVGRGRDGYTF,TGCGCCAGCAGCCAAGTGGGAAGGGGGCGCGATGGCTACACCTTC
NA,TRBJ2-5,TRBV9,17,TRBD1,CASSVGVGTGGPETQYF,TGTGCCAGCAGCGTAGGGGTCGGGACAGGGGGTCCAGAGACCCAGTACTTC
NA,TRBJ2-6,TRBV7-3,17,NA,CASSLRGSLAGANVLTF,TGTGCCAGCAGCTTGAGGGGTTCGCTGGCGGGGGCCAACGTCCTGACTTTC
once,TRBJ2-1,TRBV5-4,16,TRBD2,CASSLAGGSSYNEQFF,TGTGCCAGCAGCTTGGCTGGCGGGAGCTCCTACAATGAGCAGTTCTTC
NA,TRBJ2-5,TRBV18,14,NA,CASSPPGIRETQYF,TGTGCCAGCTCACCCCCGGGGATACGGGAGACCCAGTACTTC
NA,TRBJ2-2,TRBV7-7,14,NA,CASSLDLGTGELFF,TGTGCTAGCAGCCTCGACTTGGGCACCGGGGAGCTGTTTTTT
NA,TRBJ2-7,TRBV29-1,13,TRBD2,CSVDAGGSDEQYF,TGCAGCGTTGATGCGGGAGGCTCGGACGAGCAGTACTTC
NA,TRBJ1-5,TRBV11-2,13,NA,CASSLGVSQPQHF,TGTGCCAGCAGCTTAGGGGTTAGCCAGCCCCAGCATTTT
NA,TRBJ2-1,TRBV6-1,14,TRBD2,CASRLAGVSNEQFF,TGTGCCAGCAGACTAGCGGGAGTCTCCAATGAGCAGTTCTTC
NA,TRBJ1-1,TRBV2,14,NA,CASTGSESNTEAFF,TGTGCCAGCACGGGTAGCGAATCGAACACTGAAGCTTTCTTT
NA,TRBJ2-7,TRBV28,11,NA,CASSLMNMQYF,TGTGCCAGCAGTTTAATGAACATGCAGTACTTC
NA,TRBJ1-4,TRBV28,12,NA,CASSGNNEKLFF,TGTGCCAGCAGTGGGAATAATGAAAAACTGTTTTTT
few,TRBJ1-5,TRBV5-1,14,NA,CASSSDGQSQPQHF,TGCGCCAGCAGCTCGGATGGACAGAGTCAGCCCCAGCATTTT
NA,TRBJ2-2,TRBV5-4,15,NA,CASSPIPGRPGELFF,TGTGCCAGCAGCCCGATACCGGGACGCCCCGGGGAGCTGTTTTTT
NA,TRBJ1-2,TRBV28,10,NA,CASSRRGYTF,TGTGCCAGCAGTCGACGTGGCTACACCTTC
NA,TRBJ1-1,TRBV11-2,14,NA,CASSLNRVGTEAFF,TGTGCCAGCAGCTTAAACAGGGTTGGTACTGAAGCTTTCTTT
once,TRBJ2-5,TRBV13,17,TRBD1,CASSSNPGRGYQETQYF,TGTGCCAGCAGCTCCAACCCGGGCAGGGGGTACCAAGAGACCCAGTACTTC
NA,TRBJ1-3,TRBV30,13,NA,CAWSLLPGNTIYF,TGTGCCTGGAGCCTCCTCCCTGGAAACACCATATATTTT
NA,TRBJ2-2,TRBV7-2,15,TRBD1,CASSSRGFNTGELFF,TGTGCCAGCAGCTCCAGGGGGTTTAACACCGGGGAGCTGTTTTTT
NA,TRBJ1-5,TRBV30,13,NA,CAWSVGDSQPQHF,TGTGCCTGGAGTGTGGGGGATTCTCAGCCCCAGCATTTT
NA,TRBJ2-7,TRBV11-2,15,TRBD2,CASSLAGGSSYEQYF,TGTGCCAGCAGCTTAGCGGGAGGGAGCTCCTACGAGCAGTACTTC
NA,TRBJ1-1,TRBV28,15,NA,CASSFRHLGNTEAFF,TGTGCCAGCAGTTTCCGTCACCTGGGGAACACTGAAGCTTTCTTT
few,TRBJ1-3,TRBV7-8,16,NA,CASSLRQVLSGNTIYF,TGTGCCAGCAGCCTGCGACAGGTCCTCTCTGGAAACACCATATATTTT